The 26 T cell receptor beta chains reported below all come from one sample, sequenced in a study of T cells in Graves' hyperthyroidism and ophthalmopathy. TCR beta CDR3 region amplification was performed from RNA transcripts. Primed by the HTBI set, a first-round RT-PCR was run on the TCR CDR3. A single record per CDR3 protein comes from TCRdb applying MiXCR to the multiplex PCR reads. The repertoire holds about 460,000 distinct CDR3 sequences, 20% to 25% seen once, with around 50% in the top ten. The sequencing input was blood. Source of these receptors: a woman aged 70-85 years with Graves' ophthalmopathy.

This clonotype was seen at least ten times. This chain joins TRBV10-1 and TRBJ1-6; unclear D gene. The germline V gene has CDR1 WNHNN and CDR2 SYGVQD (reference sequence). The CDR3 covers 13 residues. V shed 1 base and J shed 7 bases, with 5 bases lying between them. The chain's CDR3 is CASSEWENSPLHF. CDR3 nucleotides: TGCGCCAGCAGTGAGTGGGAGAATTCACCCCTCCACTTT.

This clonotype was detected many times. The chain uses TRBV11-2 and TRBJ2-3; 7 positions agree with TRBD1. CDR3 length: 13 amino acids. The germline V gene encodes CDR1 SGHAT and CDR2 FQNNGV. Trimming removed 3 bases from V and 5 bases from J; junction bases left unmatched: 2. This chain's CDR3 is CASSLTGRDTQYF. The CDR3 bases are TGTGCCAGCAGCTTGACAGGGAGAGATACGCAGTATTTT.

A few counts support this clonotype. The chain is built from TRBV6-1 and TRBJ2-7; possibly TRBD2 for D (7 bases). From germline, CDR1 is MNHNS and CDR2 SASEGT. The CDR3 is 15 amino acids. Trimming stripped 6 bases from V and 6 bases from J, with 21 bases between. CDR3 in amino acids: CASRLEGGMLTEQYF. In DNA form, the CDR3 reads TGTGCCAGCAGGCTCGAGGGGGGGATGCTAACCGAGCAGTACTTC.

This clonotype has only a few counts. The genes are TRBV3-1 and TRBJ2-2, with D possibly being TRBD2 (6 bases). Germline V lookup: CDR1 LGHDT, CDR2 YNNKEL (reference sequence). CDR3 size: 16 residues. Between the trimmed V and J ends, which lost 0 bases and 7 bases, there was a span of 15 bases. The CDR3 coding sequence is TGTGCCAGCAGCCAAGAGTCGGGAGTCCTCAACGGGGAGCTGTTTTTT. Translation gives CASSQESGVLNGELFF.

This clonotype was seen a handful of times. For the CDR3, the DNA is TGCGCCAGCAGAAGTCTAGCGGGAGTACTCTCCTACGAGCAGTACTTC. Translating it yields CASRSLAGVLSYEQYF. The chain carries TRBV10-2 and TRBJ2-7; 10 bases agree with TRBD2. From germline, CDR1 is WSHSY and CDR2 SAAADI. The CDR3 spans 16 residues. V shed 6 bases and J 0 bases; nucleotides not matched to a gene: 8.

This clonotype was counted a few times. This chain joins TRBV28 and TRBJ2-1; D possibly corresponds to TRBD2 (5 bases). Germline V gene lookup returns CDR1 MDHEN and CDR2 SYDVKM. Trimming cost V 6 bases and J 7 bases, with 13 bases left between them. This CDR3 contains 13 residues. The chain's CDR3 is CASRGIPGNEQFF. The CDR3 coding sequence is TGTGCCAGCAGAGGGATCCCGGGGAATGAGCAGTTCTTC.

The chain is built from TRBV10-3 and TRBJ1-5, with unresolved D. Trimming removed 0 bases from V and 4 bases from J, with 13 bases in between. The germline V gene encodes CDR1 ENHRY and CDR2 SYGVKD. This CDR3 is built from 16 residues. The CDR3 DNA sequence: TGTGCCATCAGTGAGTCCGCCTGGGAAAGAAATCAGCCCCAGCATTTT. The encoded protein is CAISESAWERNQPQHF.

The gene calls are TRBV20-1 and TRBJ2-3; 12 bases are a match to TRBD2. V lost 6 bases, J lost 4 bases, and 5 bases stayed unmatched. Per germline, CDR1 DFQATT and CDR2 SNEGSKA (reference sequence). The CDR3 loop spans 14 amino acids. CDR3: CSAPTSGSPDTQYF. CDR3 sequence (DNA): TGCAGTGCACCGACTAGCGGGAGTCCAGATACGCAGTATTTT.

Worth noting for this clonotype: The junction differs from germline at one of its ends, possibly a read error. J is TRBJ2-3 and V is TRBV7-9; the D gene could be TRBD1 or TRBD2 (5 bases each). The CDR3 is 15 amino acids. The germline CDR1 and CDR2 sequences are SEHNR and FQNEAQ (reference sequence). Here the CDR3 DNA reads TGTGCCCGCAGCTTCCGGGGCGCTAGCACAGATACGCAGTATTTT. Amino acids: CARSFRGASTDTQYF.

This clonotype was seen a handful of times. The rearrangement uses TRBV20-1 and TRBJ1-2; perhaps TRBD1 as D (5 bases). Trimming shortened V by 3 bases and J by 3 bases, and 8 bases separated the two germline ends. CDR3 length: 12 amino acids. The germline CDR1 and CDR2 sequences are DFQATT and SNEGSKA (reference sequence). CDR3 coding DNA: TGCAGTGCTAGCAGGGACGACTATGGCTACACCTTC. Amino acid sequence: CSASRDDYGYTF.

This chain connects TRBV13 to TRBJ2-7; D is perhaps TRBD2 (5 bases). CDR3 length: 14 amino acids. V lost 3 bases and J 0 bases, leaving 9 bases between the germline ends. Germline V CDR1 and CDR2: PRHDT, FYEKMQ (reference sequence). CDR3 sequence (DNA): TGTGCCAGCAGCTTCGGACTCAGCTCCTACGAGCAGTACTTC. This codes for CASSFGLSSYEQYF.

J is TRBJ1-1 and V is TRBV19; tentative D call: TRBD1 (5 bases). This CDR3 is 12 amino acids long. Germline CDR1 reads LNHDA; CDR2 reads SQIVND (reference sequence). Trimming took 10 bases from V and 6 from J, leaving 15 bases between them. The CDR3 loop reads CATRGGWAEAFF. The CDR3 region has the DNA TGTGCCACCCGGGGGGGTTGGGCTGAAGCTTTCTTT.

The sample holds many counts of this clonotype. The rearrangement links TRBV27 to TRBJ2-5; D may be TRBD1 (6 bases). The CDR3 runs to 16 residues. The V and J ends lost 5 bases and 4 bases respectively, with 20 bases between them. Germline V lookup: CDR1 MNHEY, CDR2 SMNVEV (reference sequence). CDR3 nucleotides: TGTGCCAGCAGTGCGCACACAGGGTCTCATCGAGAGACCCAGTACTTC. It is translated as CASSAHTGSHRETQYF.

This chain uses TRBV10-2 with TRBJ2-1; weak D call: TRBD2 (6 bases). Germline values: CDR1 WSHSY, CDR2 SAAADI. The CDR3 is 12 residues long. Trimming stripped 4 bases from V and 9 bases from J, with 10 bases between. The CDR3 loop reads CASSGGEAEQFF. The CDR3 DNA reads as TGCGCCAGCAGTGGGGGGGAAGCTGAGCAGTTCTTC.

V usage is TRBV7-8 and J usage is TRBJ1-4, with D tentatively TRBD1 (5 bases). The V gene lost 5 bases and the J gene lost 5 bases, with 15 bases spanning the gap. The germline gives CDR1 SGHVS, CDR2 FQNEAQ. The length of the CDR3 is 15 residues. The CDR3 spells CASSHRRGPNEKLFF. Written as DNA, the CDR3 is TGTGCCAGCAGCCATAGACGGGGCCCCAATGAAAAACTGTTTTTT.

This clonotype showed up many times. The chain combines TRBV7-9 with TRBJ2-5; 10 bases are shared with TRBD2. The J call may be mistaken, given a closer DNA end match to TRBJ2-3. This CDR3 region has 13 residues. Germline loops: CDR1 SEHNR, CDR2 FQNEAQ (reference sequence). The CDR3 here is CASGLAGVETQYF. The CDR3 nucleotides read TGTGCCAGCGGCCTAGCGGGAGTCGAAACGCAGTATTTT.

This clonotype was seen more than once but under ten times. The chain is built from TRBV5-6 and TRBJ1-1; 9 bases map to TRBD1. The germline gives CDR1 SGHDT, CDR2 YYEEEE. The CDR3 consists of 14 residues. Losses at the gene ends were 1 base for V and 9 bases for J; bases not matched to a gene: 7. CDR3 residues: CASSLLQGADQAFF. The CDR3 region has the DNA TGTGCCAGCAGCTTGTTACAGGGGGCTGATCAAGCTTTCTTT.

This clonotype was observed many times. The genes are TRBV6-1 and TRBJ2-7; D is uncertain. CDR3 length: 11 residues. Germline CDR1 and CDR2: MNHNS and SASEGT. V lost 3 bases and J 5 bases, leaving 5 bases between the germline ends. Here the CDR3 reads CASSDMDEQYF. The CDR3 DNA follows: TGTGCCAGCAGTGATATGGACGAGCAGTACTTC.

This clonotype appeared a few times. V is TRBV30 and J is TRBJ1-4; D gene uncertain. The ends were cut back, 4 bases at V and 7 bases at J, with 22 bases in the middle. The CDR3 runs 16 residues. Germline V lookup: CDR1 GTSNPN, CDR2 SVGIG (reference sequence). This CDR3 is CAWMRNGGSRGEKLFF. CDR3 sequence (DNA): TGTGCCTGGATGCGAAACGGCGGGAGTAGAGGTGAAAAACTGTTTTTT.

This clonotype was recorded a few times. This rearrangement joins TRBV28 to TRBJ1-2, with D uncertain. The germline V gene encodes CDR1 MDHEN and CDR2 SYDVKM. The V and J ends lost 5 bases and 7 bases respectively, with 14 bases between them. CDR3 length: 13 amino acids. CDR3 in amino acids: CASSPGPPIGYTF. Here the CDR3 DNA reads TGTGCCAGCAGTCCCGGCCCCCCTATTGGCTACACCTTC.

This rearrangement joins TRBV25-1 to TRBJ1-4, with TRBD1 matching over 7 bases. CDR3 length equals 14 residues. CDR1 is MGHDK and CDR2 is SYGVNS in the germline V gene. V lost 8 bases to trimming and J lost 7 bases; unmatched junction nucleotides: 10. The CDR3 coding sequence is TGTGCCAGCCAAGAGGGGGCGCGGGGTGAAAAACTGTTTTTT. Its protein is CASQEGARGEKLFF.

The sample holds a few counts of this clonotype. The chain is built from TRBV6-1 and TRBJ2-7; TRBD1 matches at 9 bases. This CDR3 comprises 15 residues. V gave up 6 bases and J gave up 9 bases; unmatched junction bases: 15. Per germline, CDR1 MNHNS and CDR2 SASEGT. CDR3 sequence (DNA): TGTGCCAGCAGCGGGGCCTGGACAGGGGAAAGGGGGCAGTACTTC. Protein: CASSGAWTGERGQYF.

The genes are TRBV12-3 or TRBV12-4 and TRBJ1-2; 7 positions agree with TRBD1. The CDR3 consists of 17 residues. J was trimmed by 4 bases and V by 0 bases; bases with no gene match: 11. The CDR3 protein is CASSLAKKQGVFYGYTF. Written as DNA, the CDR3 is TGTGCCAGCAGTTTAGCGAAGAAGCAGGGGGTTTTCTATGGCTACACCTTC.

There are a few counts of this clonotype. This rearrangement joins TRBV29-1 to TRBJ2-3; the match to TRBD2 covers 10 bases. The CDR3 sequence is 14 residues long. Trimming took 4 bases from V and 5 from J; bases not matched to a gene: 6. Germline values: CDR1 SQVTM, CDR2 ANQGSEA. CDR3 bases: TGCAGCGTTGCGCTAGCGGGAGTTCTAGATACGCAGTATTTT. This codes for CSVALAGVLDTQYF.

V usage is TRBV6-1 and J usage is TRBJ2-5; either TRBD1 or TRBD2 may supply D (5 bases each). Germline-derived CDR1 and CDR2 are MNHNS and SASEGT. Trimming took 1 base from V and 5 from J, leaving 17 bases between them. The CDR3 spans 16 residues. CDR3 region: CASSEVGYSRGETQYF. CDR3 DNA sequence: TGTGCCAGCAGTGAAGTTGGTTACTCGAGGGGTGAGACCCAGTACTTC.

V and J are TRBV6-1 and TRBJ1-6; D is undetermined. The germline gives CDR1 MNHNS, CDR2 SASEGT. The CDR3 covers 16 residues. V lost 3 bases to trimming and J lost 0 bases, with 9 bases between them. CDR3 protein: CASSEDGSSYNSPLHF. The CDR3 nucleotides are TGTGCCAGCAGTGAGGACGGGAGCTCCTATAATTCACCCCTCCACTTT.